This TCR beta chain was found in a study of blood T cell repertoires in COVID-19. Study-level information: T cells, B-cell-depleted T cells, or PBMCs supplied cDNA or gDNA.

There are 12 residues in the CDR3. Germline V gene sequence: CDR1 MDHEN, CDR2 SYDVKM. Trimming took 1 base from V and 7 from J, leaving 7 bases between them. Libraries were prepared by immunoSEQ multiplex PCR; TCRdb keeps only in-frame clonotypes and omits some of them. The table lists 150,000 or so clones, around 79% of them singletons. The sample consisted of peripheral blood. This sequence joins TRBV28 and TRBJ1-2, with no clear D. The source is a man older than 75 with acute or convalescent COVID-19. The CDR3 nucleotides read TGTGCCAGCAGTTTATTCGAGGGTGGCTACACCTTC. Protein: CASSLFEGGYTF.